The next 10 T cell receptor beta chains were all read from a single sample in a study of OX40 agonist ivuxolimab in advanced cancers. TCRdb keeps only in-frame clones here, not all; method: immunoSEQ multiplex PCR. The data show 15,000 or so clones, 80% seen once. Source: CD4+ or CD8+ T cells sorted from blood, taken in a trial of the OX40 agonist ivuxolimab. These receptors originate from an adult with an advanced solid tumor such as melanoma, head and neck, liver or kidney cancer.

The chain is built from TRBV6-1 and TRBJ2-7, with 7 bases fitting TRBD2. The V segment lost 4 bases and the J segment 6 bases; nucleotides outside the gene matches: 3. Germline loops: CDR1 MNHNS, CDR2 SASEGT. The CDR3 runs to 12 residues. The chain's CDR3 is CASSGTGGEQYF. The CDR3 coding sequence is TGTGCCAGCAGTGGGACGGGGGGCGAGCAGTACTTC.

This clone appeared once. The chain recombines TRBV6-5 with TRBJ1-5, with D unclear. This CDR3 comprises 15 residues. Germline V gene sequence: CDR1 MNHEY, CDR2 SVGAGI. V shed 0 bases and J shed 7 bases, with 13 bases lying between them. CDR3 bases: TGTGCCAGCAGTTACTCCGAACAGTCACGCCAGCCCCAGCATTTT. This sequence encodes CASSYSEQSRQPQHF.

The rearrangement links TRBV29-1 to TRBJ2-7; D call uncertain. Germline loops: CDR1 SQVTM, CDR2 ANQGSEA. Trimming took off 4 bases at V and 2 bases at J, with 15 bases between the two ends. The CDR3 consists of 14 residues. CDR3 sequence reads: CSVVPLIQTYEQYF. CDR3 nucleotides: TGCAGCGTTGTGCCTCTTATCCAAACCTACGAGCAGTACTTC.

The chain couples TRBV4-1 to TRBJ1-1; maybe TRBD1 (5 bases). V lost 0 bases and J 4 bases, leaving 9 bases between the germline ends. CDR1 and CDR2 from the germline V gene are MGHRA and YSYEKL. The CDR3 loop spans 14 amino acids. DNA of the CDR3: TGCGCCAGCAGCCAAGAGGGACGTCTCACTGAAGCTTTCTTT. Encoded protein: CASSQEGRLTEAFF.

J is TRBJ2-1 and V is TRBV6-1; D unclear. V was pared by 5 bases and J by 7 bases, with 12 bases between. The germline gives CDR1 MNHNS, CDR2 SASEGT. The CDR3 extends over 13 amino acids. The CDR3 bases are TGTGCCAGCAGTACCTTCCTGGAAAATGAGCAGTTCTTC. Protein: CASSTFLENEQFF.

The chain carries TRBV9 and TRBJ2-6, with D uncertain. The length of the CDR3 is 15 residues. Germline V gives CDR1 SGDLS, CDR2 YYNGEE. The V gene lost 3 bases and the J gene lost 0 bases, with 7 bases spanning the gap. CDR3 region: CASSGTSSGANVLTF. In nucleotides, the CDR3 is TGTGCCAGCAGCGGTACGTCCTCTGGGGCCAACGTCCTGACTTTC.

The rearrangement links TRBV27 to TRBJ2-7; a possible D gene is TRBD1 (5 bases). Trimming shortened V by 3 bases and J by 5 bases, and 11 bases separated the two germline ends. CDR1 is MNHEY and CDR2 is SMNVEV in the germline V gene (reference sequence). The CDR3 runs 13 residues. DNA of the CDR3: TGTGCCAGCAGTTTCCCAGGGTCCCACGAGCAGTACTTC. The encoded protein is CASSFPGSHEQYF.

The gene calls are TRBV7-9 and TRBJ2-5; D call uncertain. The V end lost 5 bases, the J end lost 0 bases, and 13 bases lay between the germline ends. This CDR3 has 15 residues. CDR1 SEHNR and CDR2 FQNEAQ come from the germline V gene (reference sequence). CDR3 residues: CASSDAVKHQETQYF. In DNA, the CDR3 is TGTGCCAGCAGCGATGCCGTGAAGCACCAAGAGACCCAGTACTTC.

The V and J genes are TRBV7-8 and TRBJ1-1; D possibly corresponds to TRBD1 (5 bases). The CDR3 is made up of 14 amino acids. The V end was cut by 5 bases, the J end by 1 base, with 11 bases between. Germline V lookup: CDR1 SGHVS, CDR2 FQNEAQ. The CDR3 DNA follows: TGTGCCAGCAGCCTTCAGGGTGGGAACACTGAAGCTTTCTTT. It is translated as CASSLQGGNTEAFF.

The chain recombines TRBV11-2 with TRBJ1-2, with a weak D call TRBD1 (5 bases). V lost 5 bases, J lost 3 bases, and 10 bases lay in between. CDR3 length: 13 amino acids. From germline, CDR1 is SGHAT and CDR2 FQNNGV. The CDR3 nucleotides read TGTGCCAGCAGCCCGGGGACCTACTATGGCTACACCTTC. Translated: CASSPGTYYGYTF.